The present T cell receptor beta chain was sequenced within a study of beta chain features in type 1 diabetes. Study findings and constraints: For Type 1 diabetes patients, all four CD4+ subsets carried TCRB CDR3s that were moderately but significantly shorter.

A few counts support this clone. Its antigen remains unidentified. Germline CDR1 SEHNR, CDR2 FQNEAQ (reference sequence). The CDR3 length is 12 residues. With 8 bases removed from V and 12 bases from J, the gap between germline ends came to 16 bases. Reverse transcribing all isolated RNA meant expressed TCRB transcripts were sequenced. The method was immunoSEQ multiplex PCR; TCRdb's version includes in-frame clones alone and lacks a portion of them. The data hold fewer than 300,000 clones, with around 20% observed a single time. The V gene is TRBV7-9, the J gene TRBJ1-4; D is uncertain. The sequence came from a woman aged 40 to 50 with type 1 diabetes. Sequencing used naive CD4+ T cells from blood. The CDR3 is CASSSARGELFF. For the CDR3, the DNA is TGTGCCAGCTCCTCGGCCCGGGGAGAACTGTTTTTT.